This paragraph covers one T cell receptor (beta chain) sequence. Its antigen is not yet known. No per-base quality is available; no much larger clone lies one base away. This entry belongs to a study of blood T cell repertoires in COVID-19 (dated by TCRdb to 2018 to 2021). At the level of the whole study: Collaborator samples came from the United States, Italy and Spain and covered acute and convalescent phases of COVID-19. Where available, HLA class I and class II types were obtained from metadata supplied by the sample provider rather than from assay-based typing. The material from the prospective study consisted of cDNA or gDNA derived from T cells, B-cell-depleted T cells, or PBMCs. Nearly every sample came with metadata listing a de-identified subject ID, COVID-19 status, age in years and sex. The repertoires were released in a freely available public database intended as a resource for research on the immune response to SARS-CoV-2. Subjects who had been exposed to COVID-19, were actively infected with it, or had recovered from it provided the deeply sampled blood TCRbeta repertoires that made up the dataset. The samples were drawn from two sources: the first 160 participants of the ongoing ImmuneRACE study, and 950 to 1,500 subjects contributed by 6 global collaborators.

From its cysteine to its phenylalanine, the CDR3 spans 16 amino acids. The kept DNA is CDR3 alone, 48 bases in frame from the first base. The germline V gene provides CDR1 MNHGY and CDR2 SVAAGI. V loses 6 bases at its end and J loses 2 bases; junction bases beyond the gene matches: 10. Whole blood was collected in K2EDTA tubes by collaborating institutions according to the institutions' own protocols. Collaborator samples were shipped for TCRbeta analysis as frozen whole blood, isolated PBMCs, or DNA extracted from either sample type. The immunoSEQ Assay, a bias-controlled multiplex PCR, was used to amplify TCRbeta CDR3 regions from genomic DNA. Per the original workflow: Within the assay, amplification of reference gene primers was used to estimate how many nucleated cells each sample contained. To quantify the absolute abundance of each unique TCRbeta CDR3 rearrangement, sequence reads were collapsed and filtered. For each sample, productive Simpson clonality was calculated as the square root of Simpson's diversity index across productive rearrangements. Not all clones reach the TCRdb copy of this immuneACCESS table, which keeps in-frame sequences only. Checked studies attribute under half of the gap to unresolved V genes and leave the rest unexplained. For V, J and clone size, that table is used; D and trimming come from the DNA. The sample records under 250,000 clones, about 80% of which are singletons. Around 4.4% of the sample belongs to the ten largest clones.

General conclusions and limits of the study: The quantity of clinical and demographic metadata differed by source and by participant and was supplied without curation.

Sample: peripheral blood. The V gene is TRBV6-9 and the J gene is TRBJ2-3; the central 8 bases match TRBD1. The clonotype comes from a man aged 50 to 60 with active or convalescent COVID-19. The CDR3 here reads CASSTRTGTLTDTQYF. The DNA sequence is TGTGCCAGCAGCACCCGGACAGGGACACTCACAGATACGCAGTATTTT.